This T cell receptor (beta chain) was documented in a study of blood T cell repertoires in COVID-19. Study as a whole: Acute and convalescent COVID-19 samples came from the United States, Italy and Spain.

While infection was still active, Seattle patients were enrolled and then followed longitudinally. The CDR3 covers 13 residues. CDR1 is MGHRA and CDR2 is YSYEKL in the germline V gene. Deletions cut 3 bases from V and 4 bases from J, with 9 bases between. Generated by immunoSEQ multiplex PCR, the TCRdb table keeps only in-frame clones and is missing some. The table shows approximately 400,000 clones, with 88% occurring only once. What was sequenced was peripheral blood. This receptor was identified in a woman aged 45-59 years with COVID-19, enrolled during active disease. The genes are TRBV4-1 and TRBJ1-1; D gene uncertain. Written as DNA, the CDR3 is TGCGCCAGCAGCCACCCACGGAGCACTGAAGCTTTCTTT. Translation: CASSHPRSTEAFF.